The entry below gives a single T cell receptor beta chain sequence along with its context. The antigen is not known. Using RNA template, CDR3s of TCR alpha and beta were amplified with iRepertoire arm-PCR. TCRdb re-called the multiplex PCR reads with MiXCR, one entry per CDR3 protein. The table lists around 140,000 distinct CDR3 sequences, approximately 39% of them singletons. The CDR3 is made up of 16 amino acids. Germline values: CDR1 DFQATT, CDR2 SNEGSKA (reference sequence). Trimming shortened V by 5 bases and J by 2 bases, and 20 bases separated the two germline ends. This specimen belongs to a study of glioma-infiltrating T cells. Study conclusions and caveats: Gliomas, especially low-grade, showed above-expected tissue-blood divergence; non-neoplastic patients showed below. Only very few CDR3 sequences appeared in both tissue and blood.

The chain is built from TRBV20-1 and TRBJ2-3; tentatively, D is TRBD2 (6 bases). The sequence derives from a human donor with low-grade glioma or glioblastoma, undergoing nonglioma brain surgery, or in good health (not recorded which). What was sequenced was glioma tissue, nonneoplastic brain tissue, or PBMCs (not recorded which). The CDR3: CSAGRNPGLNTDTQYF. CDR3 DNA sequence: TGCAGTGCTGGGCGTAACCCGGGACTCAACACAGATACGCAGTATTTT.